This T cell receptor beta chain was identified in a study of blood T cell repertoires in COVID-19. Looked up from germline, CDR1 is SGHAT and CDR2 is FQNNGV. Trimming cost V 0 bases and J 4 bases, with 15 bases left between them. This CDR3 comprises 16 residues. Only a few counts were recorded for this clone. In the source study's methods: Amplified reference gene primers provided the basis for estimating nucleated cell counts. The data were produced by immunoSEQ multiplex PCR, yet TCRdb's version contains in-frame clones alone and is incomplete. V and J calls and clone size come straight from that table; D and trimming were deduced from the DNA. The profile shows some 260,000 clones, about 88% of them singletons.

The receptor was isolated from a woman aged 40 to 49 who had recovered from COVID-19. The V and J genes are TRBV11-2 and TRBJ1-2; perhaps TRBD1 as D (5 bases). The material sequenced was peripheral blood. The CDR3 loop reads CASSLDPSGTPYGYTF. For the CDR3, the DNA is TGTGCCAGCAGCTTAGATCCCTCCGGGACTCCCTATGGCTACACCTTC.